Described below is a single TCR beta chain sequence and its context. This sample is drawn from a study of CD8+CD57+ T cells in acquired aplastic anemia. Patients chosen for sequencing had shown CD8+CD57+ cell expansion by flow cytometry. Trimming at V came to 2 bases and at J to 2 bases, leaving 3 bases not matched to a gene. The CDR3 is 13 residues long. CDR1 and CDR2 from the germline V gene are SQVTM and ANQGSEA. TCR beta VDJ and CDR3 profiling used genomic DNA as template. TCRdb re-derived calls from the reads in MiXCR, one entry per CDR3 protein. The sample contains roughly 160,000 distinct CDR3 sequences, roughly 48% of which appear only once.

The TCR originated in a human donor with aplastic anemia. Sequencing was done on a sample of sorted CD4+, CD8+, or CD8+CD57+ T cells (not recorded which) from PBMCs. The V gene is TRBV29-1, the J gene TRBJ2-7, with TRBD1 matching over 7 bases. This CDR3 reads CSVEQQGAYEQYF. DNA of the CDR3: TGCAGCGTTGAACAGCAGGGGGCCTACGAGCAGTACTTC.